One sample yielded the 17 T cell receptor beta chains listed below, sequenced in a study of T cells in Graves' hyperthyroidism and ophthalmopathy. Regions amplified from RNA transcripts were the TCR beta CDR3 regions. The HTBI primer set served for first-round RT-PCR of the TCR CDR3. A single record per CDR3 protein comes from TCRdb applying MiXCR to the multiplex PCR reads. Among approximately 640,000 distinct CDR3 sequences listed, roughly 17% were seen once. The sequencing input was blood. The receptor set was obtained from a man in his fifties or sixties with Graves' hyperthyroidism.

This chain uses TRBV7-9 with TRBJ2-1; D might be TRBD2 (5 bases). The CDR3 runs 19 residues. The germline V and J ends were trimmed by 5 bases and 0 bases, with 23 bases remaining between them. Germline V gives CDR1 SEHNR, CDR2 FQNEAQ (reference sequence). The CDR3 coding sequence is TGTGCCAGCAGCCCAAGGAGCGGAAGGAAATCAGGCTCCTACAATGAGCAGTTCTTC. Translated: CASSPRSGRKSGSYNEQFF.

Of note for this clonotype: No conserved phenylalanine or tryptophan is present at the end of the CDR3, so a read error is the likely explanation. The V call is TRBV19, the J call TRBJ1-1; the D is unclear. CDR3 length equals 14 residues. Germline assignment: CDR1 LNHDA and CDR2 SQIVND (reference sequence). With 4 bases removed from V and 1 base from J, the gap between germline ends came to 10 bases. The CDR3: CASSTLSENTEAFL. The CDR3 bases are TGTGCCAGTAGTACCCTCTCAGAGAACACTGAAGCTTTCCTT.

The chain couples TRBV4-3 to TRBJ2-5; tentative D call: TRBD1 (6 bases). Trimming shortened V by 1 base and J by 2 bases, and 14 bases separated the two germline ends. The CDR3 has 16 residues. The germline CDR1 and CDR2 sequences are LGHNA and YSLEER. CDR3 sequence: CASSQVPGEDQETQYF. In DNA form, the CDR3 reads TGCGCCAGCAGCCAAGTCCCAGGGGAAGATCAAGAGACCCAGTACTTC.

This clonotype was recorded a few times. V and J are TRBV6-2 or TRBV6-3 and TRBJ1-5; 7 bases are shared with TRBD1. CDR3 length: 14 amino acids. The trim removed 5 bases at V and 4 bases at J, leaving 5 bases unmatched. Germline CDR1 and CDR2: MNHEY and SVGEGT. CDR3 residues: CASSPMTGNQPQHF. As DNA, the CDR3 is TGTGCCAGCAGTCCCATGACAGGGAATCAGCCCCAGCATTTT.

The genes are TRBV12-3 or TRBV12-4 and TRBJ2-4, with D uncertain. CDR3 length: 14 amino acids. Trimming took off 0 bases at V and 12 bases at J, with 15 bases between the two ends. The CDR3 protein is CASSLARTTSGQYF. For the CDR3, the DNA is TGTGCCAGCAGTTTAGCCCGGACCACATCGGGTCAGTACTTC.

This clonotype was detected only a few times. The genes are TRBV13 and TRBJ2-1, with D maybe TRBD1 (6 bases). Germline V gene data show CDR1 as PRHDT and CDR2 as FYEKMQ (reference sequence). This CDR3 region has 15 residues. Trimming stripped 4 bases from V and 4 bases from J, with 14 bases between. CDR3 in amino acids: CASSSVVGAYNEQFF. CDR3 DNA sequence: TGTGCCAGCAGCTCCGTGGTGGGGGCTTACAATGAGCAGTTCTTC.

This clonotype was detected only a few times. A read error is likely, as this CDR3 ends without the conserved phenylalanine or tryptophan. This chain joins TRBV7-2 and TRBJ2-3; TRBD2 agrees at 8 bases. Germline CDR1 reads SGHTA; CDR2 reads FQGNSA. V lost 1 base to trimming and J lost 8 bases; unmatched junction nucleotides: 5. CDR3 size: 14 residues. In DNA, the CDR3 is TGTGCCAGCAGCTTAGGGCTAGCGGGCATTACGCAGTATCTT. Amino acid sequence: CASSLGLAGITQYL.

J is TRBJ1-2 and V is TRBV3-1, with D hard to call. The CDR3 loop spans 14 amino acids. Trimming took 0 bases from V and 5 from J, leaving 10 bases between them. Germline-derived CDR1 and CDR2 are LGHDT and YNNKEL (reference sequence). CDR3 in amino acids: CASSQDTALYGYTF. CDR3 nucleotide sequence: TGTGCCAGCAGCCAAGATACAGCTCTATATGGCTACACCTTC.

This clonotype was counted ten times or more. The CDR3 DNA sequence: TGTGCCAGTAGTACCGACAGGGGGAACTATGGCTACACCTTC. Protein: CASSTDRGNYGYTF. V usage is TRBV19 and J usage is TRBJ1-2, with TRBD1 matching 9 bases. Trimming removed 4 bases from V and 2 bases from J; junction bases left unmatched: 2. Looked up from germline, CDR1 is LNHDA and CDR2 is SQIVND (reference sequence). CDR3 length equals 14 residues.

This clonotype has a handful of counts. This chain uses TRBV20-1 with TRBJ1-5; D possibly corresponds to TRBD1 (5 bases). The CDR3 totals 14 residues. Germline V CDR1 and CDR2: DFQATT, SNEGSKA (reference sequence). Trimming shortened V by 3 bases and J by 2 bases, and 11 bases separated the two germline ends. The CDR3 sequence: CSASRGGGNQPQHF. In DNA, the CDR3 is TGCAGTGCTAGCCGCGGGGGGGGCAATCAGCCCCAGCATTTT.

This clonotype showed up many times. CDR3 bases: TGTGCCAGCAGTGAGACTAGCGGGAGGTACGAGCAGTACTTC. Its protein product is CASSETSGRYEQYF. The rearrangement links TRBV2 to TRBJ2-7, with TRBD2 matching over 13 bases. The germline gives CDR1 SNHLY, CDR2 FYNNEI. The CDR3 extends over 14 amino acids. With V trimmed by 3 bases and J by 4 bases, 0 bases remained unmatched.

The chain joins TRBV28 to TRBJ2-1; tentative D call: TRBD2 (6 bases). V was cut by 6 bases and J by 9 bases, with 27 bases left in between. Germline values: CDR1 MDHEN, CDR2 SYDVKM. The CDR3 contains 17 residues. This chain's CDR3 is CASRTLAGGRRVGEQFF. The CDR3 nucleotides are TGTGCCAGCAGAACCCTAGCTGGGGGAAGGAGGGTAGGTGAGCAGTTCTTC.

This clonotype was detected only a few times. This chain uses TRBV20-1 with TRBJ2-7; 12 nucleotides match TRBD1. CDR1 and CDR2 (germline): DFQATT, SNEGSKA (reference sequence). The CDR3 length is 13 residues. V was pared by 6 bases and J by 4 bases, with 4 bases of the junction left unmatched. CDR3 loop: CSAGQGASYEQYF. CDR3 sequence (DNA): TGCAGTGCGGGACAGGGGGCGTCATACGAGCAGTACTTC.

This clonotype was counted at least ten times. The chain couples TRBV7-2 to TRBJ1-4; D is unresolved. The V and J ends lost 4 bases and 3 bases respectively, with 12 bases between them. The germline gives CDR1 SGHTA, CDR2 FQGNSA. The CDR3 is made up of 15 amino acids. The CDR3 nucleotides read TGTGCCAGCAGCTGGACGGACCGCGCTAATGAAAAACTGTTTTTT. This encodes CASSWTDRANEKLFF.

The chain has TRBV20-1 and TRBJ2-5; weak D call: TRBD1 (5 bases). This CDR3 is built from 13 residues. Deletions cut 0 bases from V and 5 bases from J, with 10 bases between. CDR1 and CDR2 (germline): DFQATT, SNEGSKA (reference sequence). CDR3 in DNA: TGCAGTGCTAGAGATATGGGGCAGGAGACCCAGTACTTC. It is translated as CSARDMGQETQYF.

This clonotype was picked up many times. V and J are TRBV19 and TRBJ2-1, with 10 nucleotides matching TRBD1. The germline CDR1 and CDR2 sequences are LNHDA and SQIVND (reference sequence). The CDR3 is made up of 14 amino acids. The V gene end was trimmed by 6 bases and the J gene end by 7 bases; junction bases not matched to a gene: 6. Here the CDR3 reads CASSSGQGINEQFF. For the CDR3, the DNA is TGTGCCAGTAGCTCGGGACAGGGGATTAATGAGCAGTTCTTC.

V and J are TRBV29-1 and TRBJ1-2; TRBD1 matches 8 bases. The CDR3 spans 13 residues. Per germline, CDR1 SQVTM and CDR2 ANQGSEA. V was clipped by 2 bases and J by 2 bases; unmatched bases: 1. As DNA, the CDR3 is TGCAGCGTTGAACAGGGGGCAAACTATGGCTACACCTTC. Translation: CSVEQGANYGYTF.